This TCR beta chain was sequenced during a study of T cells in Graves' hyperthyroidism and ophthalmopathy (dated by TCRdb to between 2017 and 2020). Study-level background: Peripheral blood samples were taken at initial diagnosis, before any treatment was given. Whether ophthalmopathy could be predicted prospectively was tested in an independent validation cohort made up of roughly 19 hyperthyroidism patients plus 17 patients who later progressed to ophthalmopathy. Thyroid tissue and blood T-cell repertoires from six Graves' hyperthyroidism patients were also compared in the study. According to the paper, TCR Vbeta CDR3 sequencing was carried out on about 140 peripheral blood samples, which came from about 45 ophthalmopathy, 75 or so hyperthyroidism and approximately 17 progressor patients. Following sampling, methimazole starting at 30 mg daily was given to hyperthyroidism patients, and high-dose intravenous methylprednisolone was given to ophthalmopathy patients. For training and testing, the 80 to 100 patients in the discovery cohort were randomly divided in a 7:3 ratio. To identify distinguishing TCR V-J signatures, a discovery cohort of around 100 patients was used, comprising 43 with Graves' ophthalmopathy and under 60 with stable Graves' hyperthyroidism.

Broad study findings and their caveats: During validation, the model predicted progression to ophthalmopathy a median of around six months ahead of onset, with roughly 65% sensitivity and about 75% specificity. Most expanded thyroid clonotypes (frequency above 0.001) were also detected in blood, a finding suggesting that blood repertoires may reflect thyroid immune responses. No statistical method was used to fix the sample size in advance, and group allocation was not hidden from the investigators. In cross-validation, a model built on a 13 V-J signature told ophthalmopathy apart from stable hyperthyroidism with under 90% sensitivity and approximately 81% specificity, and in testing the same model reached 80%/75%.

The TCR beta CDR3 regions were amplified from the RNA transcripts. The first round of RT-PCR for the TCR CDR3 was performed with the HTBI primer set and the Qiagen OneStep RT-PCR kit. The libraries were constructed in a second round of multiplex PCR and then size-selected and purified. Sequencing of the libraries was done on an Illumina HiSeq2000 using paired-end 100 bp reads. The original pipeline was this. Raw data were processed with SOAPnuke, discarding reads with adapters, uncalled bases, mean Phred below 15, or no exact constant-primer or identifier match. COPE v1.2.5 was used to merge high-quality paired reads, and clonotypes were defined as unique nucleotide sequences. MiTCR v1.1 was used to align clonotypes to the IMGT TRBV, TRBD and TRBJ reference segments. The analysis included only V-J combinations with a frequency above 0.0001, which together covered 99% to 99.2% of the repertoires. The TCS score was defined as F50 (clonal expansion) divided by E x V (chaos), with BLOSUM62-based TCRdist calculated between CDR3 peptides within each V-J. Welch's t-statistics and random forest reduced around 520 V-J features to 10 to 15, which were used in a naive Bayes classifier (R e1071). The public reads were quality trimmed at Q25 with fastp and then assembled into clones with MiXCR by TCRdb, keeping productive beta chains. Each record represents a unique CDR3 protein, reported with the most common genes and DNA among its rows. The V and J calls come from TCRdb's annotation, not from the publication. The sample table contains 250,000 or so distinct CDR3 sequences; only one count was recorded for around 17% of them. The ten largest clones represent 28% of the sample.

Regarding this clonotype: The antigen this receptor binds is unknown. No base quality information exists; no much larger clone differs at one position.

Ophthalmopathy patients had moderately to severely active disease, Clinical Activity Score of at least 3, NOSPECS grade of at least 4, and duration under 3 months. Exclusion was applied to patients with uncontrolled infections, other autoimmune diseases, pregnancy or lactation. Diagnoses relied on clinical symptoms, serum thyroxine and TRAb, thyroid ultrasound and orbital computed tomography. PBMCs were isolated from more than 8 ml of fresh peripheral blood by Ficoll-Paque density gradient centrifugation. Trizol reagent was used to extract total RNA, and RNA quality was then checked on an Agilent 2100 Bioanalyzer. In the germline V gene (reference sequence), CDR1 corresponds to LGHDT and CDR2 to YNNKEL. Taken from cysteine to phenylalanine, the CDR3 has 16 residues. Only the CDR3 part of the read is kept: 48 bases, read in frame from the first base. V is pruned by 1 base and J by 1 base, leaving 1 base of the junction without a gene match.

The sample was blood. The source is a woman between 18 and 29 years old with Graves' ophthalmopathy. Rearrangement joined TRBV3-1 to TRBJ2-7; 13 of the junction bases match TRBD2. The CDR3 region: CASSQGTSGGSYEQYF. The nucleotide sequence is TGTGCCAGCAGCCAAGGGACTAGCGGGGGATCCTACGAGCAGTACTTC.